This passage covers 2 T cell receptor beta chains from one sample sequenced in a study of cytomegalovirus exposure and HLA in healthy donors. 13 Jbeta primers and 60 Vbeta primers were used for the PCR. Method: immunoSEQ multiplex PCR; TCRdb's copy keeps in-frame clones and lacks some. The top ten clones hold about 9% of a sample with about 110,000 clones, about two thirds of them seen once. The sample comprised PBMCs. These receptors were obtained from a man younger than 45 in good health and CMV-seropositive.

V gene TRBV9 combines with J gene TRBJ1-5; TRBD1 matches at 10 bases. CDR3 size: 15 residues. Germline CDR1 is SGDLS and CDR2 is YYNGEE. V trimming: 0 bases; J trimming: 9 bases; junction bases outside the gene matches: 6. As DNA, the CDR3 is TGTGCCAGCAGCGTAGGTGAGGGACAGGGGCTGCCCCAGCATTTT. It encodes CASSVGEGQGLPQHF.

The chain links TRBV7-3 to TRBJ2-2, with TRBD1 matching over 10 bases. This CDR3 is built from 14 residues. Germline-derived CDR1 and CDR2 are SGHTA and FQGTGA. The V gene end was trimmed by 5 bases and the J gene end by 7 bases; junction bases not matched to a gene: 4. The CDR3 bases are TGTGCCAGCAGCCCAGGGACAGGGGACGGGGAGCTGTTTTTT. It yields the protein CASSPGTGDGELFF.